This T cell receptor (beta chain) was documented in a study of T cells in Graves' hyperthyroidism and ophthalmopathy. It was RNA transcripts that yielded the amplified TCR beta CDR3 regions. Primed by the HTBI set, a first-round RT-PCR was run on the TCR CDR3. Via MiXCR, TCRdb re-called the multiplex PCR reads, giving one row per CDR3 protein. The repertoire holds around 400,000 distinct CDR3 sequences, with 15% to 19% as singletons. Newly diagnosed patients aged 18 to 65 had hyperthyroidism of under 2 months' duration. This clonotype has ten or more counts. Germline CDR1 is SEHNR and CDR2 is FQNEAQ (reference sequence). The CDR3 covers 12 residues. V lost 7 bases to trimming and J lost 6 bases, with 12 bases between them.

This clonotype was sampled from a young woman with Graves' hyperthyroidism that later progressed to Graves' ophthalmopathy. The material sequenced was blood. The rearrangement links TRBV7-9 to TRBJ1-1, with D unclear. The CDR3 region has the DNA TGTGCCAGCACTACCTTGAGCGCTGAAGCTTTCTTT. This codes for CASTTLSAEAFF.